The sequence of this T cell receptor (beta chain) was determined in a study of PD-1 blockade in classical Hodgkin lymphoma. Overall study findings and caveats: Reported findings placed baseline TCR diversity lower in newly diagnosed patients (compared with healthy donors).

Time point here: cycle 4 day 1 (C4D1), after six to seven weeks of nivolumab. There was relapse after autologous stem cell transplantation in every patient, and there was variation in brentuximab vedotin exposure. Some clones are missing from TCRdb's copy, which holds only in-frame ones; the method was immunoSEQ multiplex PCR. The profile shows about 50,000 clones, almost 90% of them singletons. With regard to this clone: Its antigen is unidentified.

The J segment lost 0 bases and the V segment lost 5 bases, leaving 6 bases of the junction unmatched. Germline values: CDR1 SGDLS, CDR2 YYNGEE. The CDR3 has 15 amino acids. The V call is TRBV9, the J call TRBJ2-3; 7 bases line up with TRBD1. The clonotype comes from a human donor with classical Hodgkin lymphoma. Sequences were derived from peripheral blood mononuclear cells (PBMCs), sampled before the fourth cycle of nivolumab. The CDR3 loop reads CASRGGPSSTDTQYF. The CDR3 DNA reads TGTGCCAGCAGAGGGGGCCCGTCAAGCACAGATACGCAGTATTTT.